This T cell receptor (beta chain) was identified during a study of cytomegalovirus exposure and HLA in healthy donors. Findings and caveats of the study: Later analysis placed DRB1 highest and HLA-C lowest in TCR association rates, which differed by HLA locus.

13 Jbeta primers and 60 Vbeta primers were used for the PCR. Clones were sequenced by immunoSEQ multiplex PCR, and TCRdb holds only the in-frame ones, with some missing. The sample yields approximately 140,000 clones, approximately 70% seen once. On this clone: Its antigen is undetermined.

Trimming took off 6 bases at V and 6 bases at J, with 15 bases between the two ends. This CDR3 has 14 amino acids. Germline-derived CDR1 and CDR2 are MNHEY and SVGAGI. Sequencing was carried out using PBMCs. The TCR sequence derives from a woman in her forties in good health and CMV-seronegative. V and J are TRBV6-5 and TRBJ2-1; the D gene is possibly TRBD2 (5 bases). The CDR3 sequence is CASSAGGLFNEQFF. The CDR3 bases are TGTGCCAGCAGCGCCGGCGGGCTGTTCAATGAGCAGTTCTTC.